The rows below give T cell receptor beta chains drawn from one sample of a study of response to subunit inactivated influenza vaccine. One entry per CDR3 protein, called by TCRdb with MiXCR from the RT-PCR reads. The sample lists under 550,000 distinct CDR3 sequences; roughly 7.9% were seen once. Here the sequenced sample was PBMCs from blood, taken less than 25 months after vaccination. The receptor set was obtained from a man between 50 and 70 years old who received an inactivated influenza vaccine. Both conserved end residues are part of each CDR3. D genes are given only for firm matches. Clone size is given for some rows only: seen once, a few or many times, or a class if the clone is expanded.

>TRBJ1-1|.|.|TRBV29-1
CSAHGGLETTEAFF
TGCAGCGCCCATGGGGGTTTAGAGACCACTGAAGCTTTCTTT
>TRBJ1-2|TRBD1|many|TRBV5-6
CASSATGKGYTF
TGTGCCAGCAGCGCGACAGGGAAAGGCTACACCTTC
>TRBJ2-7|TRBD2|few|TRBV24-1
CATAGGLAPYEQYF
TGTGCCACCGCGGGGGGACTAGCTCCCTACGAGCAGTACTTC
>TRBJ2-5|.|.|TRBV5-6
CASSPTGTEPKTQYF
TGTGCCAGCAGCCCGACCGGGACGGAGCCTAAGACCCAGTACTTC
>TRBJ2-7|.|.|TRBV15
CATSRVGTGDEQYF
TGTGCCACCAGCAGAGTGGGGACGGGGGACGAGCAGTACTTC
>TRBJ1-2|.|.|TRBV5-1
CASSLGEANYGYTF
TGCGCCAGCAGCCTGGGTGAGGCTAACTATGGCTACACCTTC
>TRBJ1-3|.|few|TRBV7-2
CASSLDRSPRRTIYF
TGTGCCAGCAGCTTAGATCGCAGTCCCCGGCGCACCATATATTTT
>TRBJ2-1|.|many|TRBV5-1
CASSLNGGDNEQFF
TGCGCCAGCAGCTTAAATGGCGGTGACAATGAGCAGTTCTTC
>TRBJ1-5|TRBD1|.|TRBV20-1
CSARTGNSNQPQHF
TGCAGTGCCCGGACAGGGAATAGCAATCAGCCCCAGCATTTT
>TRBJ2-5|.|few|TRBV15
CATRGLGRETQYF
TGTGCCACCAGAGGGCTCGGACGAGAGACCCAGTACTTC
>TRBJ1-1|.|many|TRBV12-3/TRBV12-4
CASSRAGSTEAFF
TGTGCCAGCAGCCGCGCCGGGAGCACTGAAGCTTTCTTT
>TRBJ2-7|.|many|TRBV2
CASSASTPTSYEQYF
TGTGCCAGCAGTGCTTCGACCCCGACCTCCTACGAGCAGTACTTC
>TRBJ2-7|.|few|TRBV20-1
CSARDPAVSYEQYF
TGCAGTGCTAGAGATCCGGCTGTCTCCTACGAGCAGTACTTC
>TRBJ1-2|TRBD1|many|TRBV7-9
CASSTGQANYGYTF
TGTGCCAGCAGCACCGGACAGGCTAACTATGGCTACACCTTC
>TRBJ2-3|.|.|TRBV7-6
CASSSSRADTQYF
TGTGCCAGCAGCTCCTCAAGGGCAGATACGCAGTATTTT
>TRBJ2-7|TRBD1|.|TRBV5-1
CASSLVPRGRYEQYF
TGCGCCAGCAGCTTGGTACCCAGGGGGCGGTACGAGCAGTACTTC
>TRBJ2-1|TRBD1|.|TRBV5-1
CASSLGGTGAYNEQFF
TGCGCCAGCAGCTTGGGAGGGACAGGGGCTTACAATGAGCAGTTCTTC
>TRBJ2-1|TRBD1|many|TRBV7-7
CASSPGTVSNEQFF
TGTGCTAGCAGCCCAGGGACAGTTTCAAATGAGCAGTTCTTC
>TRBJ2-3|TRBD2|many|TRBV7-9
CASSFPPGGSTDTQYF
TGTGCCAGCAGTTTTCCCCCCGGGGGGAGCACAGATACGCAGTATTTT
>TRBJ2-7|.|few|TRBV9
CASSKDSTLGEQYF
TGTGCCAGCAGCAAGGACAGTACCCTCGGCGAGCAGTACTTC
>TRBJ1-1|.|few|TRBV10-1
CASRISLATEAFF
TGCGCCAGCAGAATCAGCTTGGCTACTGAAGCTTTCTTT
>TRBJ2-5|.|few|TRBV7-9
CASSLLPEWQETQYF
TGTGCCAGCAGCTTACTCCCGGAGTGGCAAGAGACCCAGTACTTC
>TRBJ1-4|.|.|TRBV5-1
CASSPQGLPNEKLFF
TGCGCCAGCAGCCCTCAGGGACTGCCTAATGAAAAACTGTTTTTT
>TRBJ1-1|.|few|TRBV20-1
CSARKRGADLNTEAFF
TGCAGTGCTAGAAAGAGGGGGGCCGACTTGAACACTGAAGCTTTCTTT
>TRBJ2-1|TRBD2|few|TRBV9
CASSVGTSGGAGAEFF
TGTGCCAGCAGCGTAGGGACTAGCGGGGGGGCCGGGGCGGAGTTCTTC